This T cell receptor beta chain was documented in a study of blood T cells in healthy people across ages. Germline lookup yields CDR1 LGHDT and CDR2 YNNKEL (reference sequence). This CDR3 contains 14 residues. Losses at the gene ends were 4 bases for V and 4 bases for J; bases not matched to a gene: 2. Using a J-beta primer mix together with a sample-barcoded 5' primer, a second PCR was run for about 6 to 11 cycles. Using its own MiXCR run on the 5' RACE reads, TCRdb lists one record per CDR3 protein. Here the sample spans just over 1 million distinct CDR3 sequences, less than 50% being singletons. This clonotype has only a few counts.

The TCR was taken from an older woman in good health. The rearrangement links TRBV3-1 to TRBJ2-5, with 11 nucleotides matching TRBD2. Sequencing was performed on blood. CDR3 sequence reads: CASSRGTSGETQYF. As DNA, the CDR3 is TGTGCCAGCAGCCGAGGGACTAGCGGAGAGACCCAGTACTTC.